This T cell receptor (beta chain) was identified during a study of blood T cell repertoires in COVID-19. The germline gives CDR1 SGHKS, CDR2 YYEKEE (reference sequence). This CDR3 spans 13 amino acids. Trimming cost V 1 base and J 2 bases, with 6 bases left between them. Original handling: Amplification of reference gene primers was used by the study to estimate nucleated cell counts. Produced via immunoSEQ multiplex PCR; TCRdb's table is partial and in-frame only. The DNA was the basis for D and trimming; V, J and clone size are from that table. The repertoire consists of around 32,000 clones, with over 90% occurring once and the leading ten covering about 0.85%.

The sequenced material came from peripheral blood. This receptor was identified in a male donor with active COVID-19. The rearrangement joins TRBV5-5 to TRBJ1-2; no reliable D call. CDR3: CASSLTTNYGYTF. CDR3 nucleotide sequence: TGTGCCAGCAGCTTGACAACGAACTATGGCTACACCTTC.